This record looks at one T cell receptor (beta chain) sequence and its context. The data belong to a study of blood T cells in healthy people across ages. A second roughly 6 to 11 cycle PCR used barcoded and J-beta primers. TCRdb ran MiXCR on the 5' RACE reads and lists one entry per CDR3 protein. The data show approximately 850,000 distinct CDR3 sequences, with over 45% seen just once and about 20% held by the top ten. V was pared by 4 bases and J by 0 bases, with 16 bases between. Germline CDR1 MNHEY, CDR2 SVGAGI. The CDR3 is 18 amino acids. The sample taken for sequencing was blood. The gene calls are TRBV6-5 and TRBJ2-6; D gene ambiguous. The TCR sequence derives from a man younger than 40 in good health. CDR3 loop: CASSWWSTFRSGANVLTF. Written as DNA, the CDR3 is TGTGCCAGCAGTTGGTGGAGTACCTTTCGCTCTGGGGCCAACGTCCTGACTTTC.